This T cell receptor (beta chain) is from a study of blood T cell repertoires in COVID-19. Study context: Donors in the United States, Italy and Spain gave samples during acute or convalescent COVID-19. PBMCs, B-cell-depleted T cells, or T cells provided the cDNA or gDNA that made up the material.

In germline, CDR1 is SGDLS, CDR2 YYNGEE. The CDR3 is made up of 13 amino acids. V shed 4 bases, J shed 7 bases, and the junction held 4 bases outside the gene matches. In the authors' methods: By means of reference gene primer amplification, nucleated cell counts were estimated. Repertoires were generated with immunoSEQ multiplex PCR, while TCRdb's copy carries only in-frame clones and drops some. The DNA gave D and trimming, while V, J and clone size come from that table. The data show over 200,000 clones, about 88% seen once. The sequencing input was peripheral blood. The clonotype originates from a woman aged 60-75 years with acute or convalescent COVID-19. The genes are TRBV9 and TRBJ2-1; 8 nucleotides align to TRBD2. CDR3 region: CASSSGGQNEQFF. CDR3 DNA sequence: TGTGCCAGCAGCAGCGGGGGCCAAAATGAGCAGTTCTTC.